The rows below give T cell receptor beta chains drawn from one sample of a study of identical twins. MiXCR was run by TCRdb on the 5' RACE reads, yielding one entry per CDR3 protein. This sample has under 350,000 distinct CDR3 sequences; roughly 9% occur once, and the top ten carry roughly 7%. Separately, the same data were catalogued under a study of yellow fever vaccine responses in identical twins.

Sequencing used CD8+ T cells sorted from blood. All receptors come from a woman between 18 and 29 years old in good health. The CDR3 runs from the conserved cysteine through the conserved F or W. The D gene is left open where the match is weak. The listing skips clone size in some rows; elsewhere it reads once, few, many or a size class.

v_call: TRBV29-1; clone_size: .; j_call: TRBJ2-7; d_call: TRBD1; cdr3_aa: CSVEGQGSVNEQYF; cdr3_nt: TGCAGCGTTGAAGGACAGGGGAGCGTCAACGAGCAGTACTTC
v_call: TRBV4-3; clone_size: .; j_call: TRBJ2-7; d_call: .; cdr3_aa: CASSPSRGPYEQYF; cdr3_nt: TGCGCCAGCAGCCCATCCCGGGGCCCCTACGAGCAGTACTTC
v_call: TRBV12-3/TRBV12-4; clone_size: many; j_call: TRBJ2-7; d_call: TRBD1; cdr3_aa: CASSLLGTAYEQYF; cdr3_nt: TGTGCCAGCAGTTTACTCGGGACAGCGTACGAGCAGTACTTC
v_call: TRBV3-1; clone_size: many; j_call: TRBJ2-5; d_call: TRBD2; cdr3_aa: CASTASGYQETQYF; cdr3_nt: TGTGCCAGCACTGCTAGCGGGTATCAAGAGACCCAGTACTTC
v_call: TRBV6-2/TRBV6-3; clone_size: few; j_call: TRBJ2-5; d_call: .; cdr3_aa: CASRLDRMQGTQYF; cdr3_nt: TGTGCCAGCAGGCTCGACAGGATGCAGGGGACCCAGTACTTC
v_call: TRBV7-3; clone_size: few; j_call: TRBJ2-1; d_call: .; cdr3_aa: CASSFYAGSTYNEQFF; cdr3_nt: TGTGCCAGCAGCTTTTATGCGGGGTCGACTTACAATGAGCAGTTCTTC
v_call: TRBV9; clone_size: .; j_call: TRBJ2-1; d_call: .; cdr3_aa: CASSPRNQGSAYNEQFF; cdr3_nt: TGTGCCAGCAGCCCACGGAATCAGGGTAGCGCCTACAATGAGCAGTTCTTC
v_call: TRBV21-1; clone_size: .; j_call: TRBJ2-7; d_call: .; cdr3_aa: CASSRVGLSYEQYF; cdr3_nt: TGTGCCAGCAGCAGGGTGGGCTTATCCTACGAGCAGTACTTC
v_call: TRBV29-1; clone_size: many; j_call: TRBJ1-2; d_call: TRBD1; cdr3_aa: CSVIHTGTGGLYGYTF; cdr3_nt: TGCAGCGTTATACACACTGGGACAGGGGGACTCTATGGCTACACCTTC
v_call: TRBV9; clone_size: .; j_call: TRBJ2-3; d_call: TRBD1; cdr3_aa: CASSIYRGTTSTDTQYF; cdr3_nt: TGTGCCAGCAGCATCTACAGGGGGACCACTAGCACAGATACGCAGTATTTT
v_call: TRBV2; clone_size: few; j_call: TRBJ2-1; d_call: .; cdr3_aa: CASIQSFSYNEQFF; cdr3_nt: TGTGCCAGCATTCAAAGTTTTTCCTACAATGAGCAGTTCTTC
v_call: TRBV24-1; clone_size: few; j_call: TRBJ2-1; d_call: .; cdr3_aa: CATSDLQTSSSHEQFF; cdr3_nt: TGTGCCACCAGTGATTTGCAAACTAGCAGTTCCCATGAGCAGTTCTTC
v_call: TRBV10-3; clone_size: many; j_call: TRBJ2-3; d_call: TRBD2; cdr3_aa: CAIAERGPHTDTQYF; cdr3_nt: TGTGCCATCGCAGAGCGGGGGCCCCATACAGATACGCAGTATTTT
v_call: TRBV4-2; clone_size: .; j_call: TRBJ2-3; d_call: .; cdr3_aa: CASSQTVGHTDTQYF; cdr3_nt: TGTGCCAGCAGCCAAACAGTCGGGCACACAGATACGCAGTATTTT
v_call: TRBV7-8; clone_size: many; j_call: TRBJ2-7; d_call: .; cdr3_aa: CASSLSGSTYEQYF; cdr3_nt: TGTGCCAGCAGCTTATCCGGGAGTACCTACGAGCAGTACTTC
v_call: TRBV29-1; clone_size: few; j_call: TRBJ2-3; d_call: TRBD2; cdr3_aa: CSVVSIRLAGDRVTDTQYF; cdr3_nt: TGCAGCGTTGTTTCTATTCGACTAGCGGGAGATCGAGTCACAGATACGCAGTATTTT
v_call: TRBV14; clone_size: few; j_call: TRBJ2-2; d_call: .; cdr3_aa: CASSSGTWNTGELFF; cdr3_nt: TGTGCCAGCAGCTCCGGGACTTGGAACACCGGGGAGCTGTTTTTT
v_call: TRBV20-1; clone_size: few; j_call: TRBJ2-3; d_call: TRBD2; cdr3_aa: CSAPPLAGFDTQYF; cdr3_nt: TGCAGTGCCCCCCCCCTAGCGGGGTTCGATACGCAGTATTTT
v_call: TRBV15; clone_size: many; j_call: TRBJ2-7; d_call: .; cdr3_aa: CATSSRDSSYEQYF; cdr3_nt: TGTGCCACCAGCAGCCGGGACTCCTCCTACGAGCAGTACTTC
v_call: TRBV5-5; clone_size: .; j_call: TRBJ2-5; d_call: TRBD1; cdr3_aa: CASTPTQGEETQYF; cdr3_nt: TGTGCCAGCACCCCAACTCAGGGGGAAGAGACCCAGTACTTC
v_call: TRBV11-2; clone_size: few; j_call: TRBJ2-7; d_call: .; cdr3_aa: CASRSSGADEQYF; cdr3_nt: TGTGCCAGCAGATCGTCAGGGGCTGACGAGCAGTACTTC
v_call: TRBV12-3/TRBV12-4; clone_size: many; j_call: TRBJ2-1; d_call: .; cdr3_aa: CATFPLARGNEQFF; cdr3_nt: TGTGCCACCTTTCCACTAGCGAGGGGGAATGAGCAGTTCTTC
v_call: TRBV5-6; clone_size: many; j_call: TRBJ1-4; d_call: TRBD1; cdr3_aa: CASSLTRTGSEEKLFF; cdr3_nt: TGTGCCAGCAGCTTGACCCGGACAGGAAGCGAAGAAAAACTGTTTTTT
v_call: TRBV30; clone_size: .; j_call: TRBJ1-5; d_call: TRBD1; cdr3_aa: CAWSVRPDRGCQPQHF; cdr3_nt: TGTGCCTGGAGTGTTCGTCCCGACAGGGGATGTCAGCCCCAGCATTTT
v_call: TRBV2; clone_size: many; j_call: TRBJ2-3; d_call: .; cdr3_aa: CASPIRGPYTDTQYF; cdr3_nt: TGTGCCAGCCCGATCCGGGGGCCCTACACAGATACGCAGTATTTT
v_call: TRBV6-2/TRBV6-3; clone_size: few; j_call: TRBJ2-3; d_call: .; cdr3_aa: CASSPSSSTGTDTQYF; cdr3_nt: TGTGCCAGCAGTCCTTCTTCGTCCACAGGCACAGATACGCAGTATTTT
v_call: TRBV6-2/TRBV6-3; clone_size: many; j_call: TRBJ2-1; d_call: TRBD2; cdr3_aa: CASSYSLAGPYNEQFF; cdr3_nt: TGTGCCAGCAGTTACTCCCTAGCGGGACCCTACAATGAGCAGTTCTTC
v_call: TRBV25-1; clone_size: many; j_call: TRBJ2-5; d_call: TRBD2; cdr3_aa: CATTASGGPQETQYF; cdr3_nt: TGTGCCACTACGGCTAGCGGGGGACCGCAAGAGACCCAGTACTTC
v_call: TRBV12-3/TRBV12-4; clone_size: many; j_call: TRBJ2-1; d_call: .; cdr3_aa: CAASAAAYNEQFF; cdr3_nt: TGTGCCGCCTCAGCAGCTGCATACAATGAGCAGTTCTTC
v_call: TRBV7-9; clone_size: many; j_call: TRBJ2-3; d_call: TRBD2; cdr3_aa: CASSLHGRALGDTQYF; cdr3_nt: TGTGCCAGCAGCTTACACGGGAGGGCCCTCGGAGATACGCAGTATTTT
v_call: TRBV28; clone_size: many; j_call: TRBJ2-3; d_call: TRBD2; cdr3_aa: CASSLRLAASTDTQYF; cdr3_nt: TGTGCCAGCAGTCTCCGACTAGCAGCTAGCACAGATACGCAGTATTTT
v_call: TRBV2; clone_size: many; j_call: TRBJ2-5; d_call: .; cdr3_aa: CASRASGWETQYF; cdr3_nt: TGTGCCAGCAGAGCATCAGGGTGGGAGACCCAGTACTTC
v_call: TRBV29-1; clone_size: .; j_call: TRBJ2-5; d_call: TRBD2; cdr3_aa: CSEWTSGGETQYF; cdr3_nt: TGCAGCGAGTGGACTAGCGGGGGTGAGACCCAGTACTTC
v_call: TRBV27; clone_size: few; j_call: TRBJ2-4; d_call: TRBD2; cdr3_aa: CASSLGGGDQNIQYF; cdr3_nt: TGTGCCAGCAGTTTGGGCGGGGGGGATCAGAACATTCAGTACTTC
v_call: TRBV19; clone_size: few; j_call: TRBJ2-7; d_call: .; cdr3_aa: CASSISLTSSYEQYF; cdr3_nt: TGTGCCAGTAGTATCTCGCTTACGAGCTCCTACGAGCAGTACTTC
v_call: TRBV4-2; clone_size: many; j_call: TRBJ2-1; d_call: .; cdr3_aa: CASSLRRGNEQFF; cdr3_nt: TGTGCCAGCAGCCTCCGGCGCGGCAATGAGCAGTTCTTC
v_call: TRBV11-2; clone_size: .; j_call: TRBJ2-3; d_call: TRBD2; cdr3_aa: CASSSTGLALNTQYF; cdr3_nt: TGTGCCAGCAGCTCAACGGGACTAGCCTTGAATACGCAGTATTTT
v_call: TRBV7-9; clone_size: few; j_call: TRBJ2-1; d_call: .; cdr3_aa: CASSLDSREEQFF; cdr3_nt: TGTGCCAGCAGCTTAGATTCCCGGGAAGAGCAGTTCTTC
v_call: TRBV7-9; clone_size: many; j_call: TRBJ2-3; d_call: .; cdr3_aa: CASSLVEKGTDTQYF; cdr3_nt: TGTGCCAGCAGCTTAGTAGAGAAGGGCACAGATACGCAGTATTTT
v_call: TRBV20-1; clone_size: .; j_call: TRBJ2-1; d_call: TRBD1; cdr3_aa: CSARDFAGTGGPRPYNEQFF; cdr3_nt: TGCAGTGCTAGAGATTTTGCGGGGACAGGGGGCCCGAGACCATACAATGAGCAGTTCTTC
v_call: TRBV20-1; clone_size: once; j_call: TRBJ2-5; d_call: TRBD2; cdr3_aa: CSAKGLAGADRAQETQYF; cdr3_nt: TGCAGTGCTAAGGGACTAGCGGGGGCCGACCGCGCCCAAGAGACCCAGTACTTC
v_call: TRBV10-1; clone_size: .; j_call: TRBJ2-1; d_call: .; cdr3_aa: CASSESVAGRLYNEQFF; cdr3_nt: TGCGCCAGCAGTGAGTCGGTGGCGGGACGCCTTTACAATGAGCAGTTCTTC